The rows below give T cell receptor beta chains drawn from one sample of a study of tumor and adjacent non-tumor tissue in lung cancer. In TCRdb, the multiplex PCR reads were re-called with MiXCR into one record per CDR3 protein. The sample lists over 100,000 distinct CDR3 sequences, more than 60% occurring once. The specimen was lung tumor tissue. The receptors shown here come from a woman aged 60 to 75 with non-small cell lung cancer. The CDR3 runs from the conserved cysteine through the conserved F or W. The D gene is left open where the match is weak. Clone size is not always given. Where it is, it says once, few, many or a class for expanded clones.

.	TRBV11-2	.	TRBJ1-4	CTSRRRGAEKLLF	TGTACCAGCAGGCGGCGGGGAGCTGAAAAACTGTTATTT
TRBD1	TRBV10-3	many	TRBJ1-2	CAIRGTGRLDGYTF	TGTGCCATCAGGGGGACAGGGAGACTCGATGGCTACACCTTC
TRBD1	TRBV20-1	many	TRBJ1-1	CSAKDRGRPEAFF	TGCAGTGCTAAGGACAGGGGTCGGCCTGAAGCTTTCTTT
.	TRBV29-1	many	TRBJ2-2	CSGALQGNTGELFF	TGCAGCGGGGCATTACAGGGTAACACCGGGGAGCTGTTTTTT
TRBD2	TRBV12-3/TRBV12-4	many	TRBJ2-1	CASKRYSGWNEQFF	TGTGCCAGCAAGCGGTATAGCGGGTGGAATGAGCAGTTCTTC
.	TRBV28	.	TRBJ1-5	CASSGGDSLSSNQPQHF	TGTGCCAGCAGTGGGGGGGACTCCCTAAGTAGCAATCAGCCCCAGCATTTT
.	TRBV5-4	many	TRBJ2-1	CASSLSVQTAYNEQFF	TGTGCCAGCAGCTTGTCGGTCCAAACAGCGTACAATGAGCAGTTCTTC
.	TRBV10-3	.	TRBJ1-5	CAISEKLVQVNQPQHF	TGTGCCATCAGTGAAAAGTTGGTCCAGGTCAATCAGCCCCAGCATTTT
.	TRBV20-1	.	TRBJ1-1	CSPRDSGYRNTEAFF	TGCAGTCCTAGAGATTCGGGGTATCGGAACACTGAAGCTTTCTTT
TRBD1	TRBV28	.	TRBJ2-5	CASSGDRGRKTQYF	TGTGCCAGCAGTGGGGACAGGGGGCGGAAGACCCAGTACTTC
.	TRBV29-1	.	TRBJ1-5	CSVAENSGTNQPQHF	TGCAGCGTTGCTGAGAACTCAGGGACTAATCAGCCCCAGCATTTT
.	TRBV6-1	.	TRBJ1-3	CTNSEGSPVSGNTIYF	TGTACCAACAGTGAAGGCTCGCCGGTCTCTGGAAACACCATATATTTT
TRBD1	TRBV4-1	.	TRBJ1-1	CASSQVQGGIGVNTEALF	TGCGCCAGTAGCCAAGTTCAGGGGGGAATTGGTGTGAACACTGAAGCTCTCTTT
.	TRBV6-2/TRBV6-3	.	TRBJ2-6	CASSYSPSGSNILTF	TGTGCCAGCAGTTACTCGCCCTCTGGGTCCAACATCCTGACTTTC
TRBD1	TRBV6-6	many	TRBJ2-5	CASSQLLQGAETQYF	TGTGCCAGCAGCCAACTACTTCAGGGGGCAGAGACCCAGTACTTC
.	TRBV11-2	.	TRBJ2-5	CTSSPQGGQETQYF	TGTACCAGTAGTCCACAGGGTGGTCAAGAGACCCAGTACTTC
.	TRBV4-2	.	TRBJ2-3	CASKLTGAVNTQYF	TGTGCCAGCAAGCTGACGGGAGCGGTAAATACACAGTATTTT
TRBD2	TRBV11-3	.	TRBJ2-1	CVSSLELTSGSHNEQFF	TGTGTCAGCAGCTTAGAGTTGACTAGCGGGAGTCATAATGAACAGTTCTTC
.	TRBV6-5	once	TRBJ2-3	CASRTLRSSSSDTQYF	TGTGCCAGCAGAACGCTGCGGTCTAGTAGTTCAGATACGCAGTATTTT
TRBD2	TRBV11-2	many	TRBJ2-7	CASSLRILAGAEQYF	TGTGCCAGCAGCTTGCGGATACTAGCGGGAGCCGAGCAGTACTTC
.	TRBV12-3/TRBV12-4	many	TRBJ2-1	CASSFDGGGNEQFF	TGTGCCAGCAGTTTTGATGGAGGGGGGAATGAGCAGTTCTTC
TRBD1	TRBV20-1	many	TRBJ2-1	CSARPLTGLYNEQFF	TGCAGTGCTAGACCCTTGACAGGGCTCTACAATGAGCAGTTCTTC
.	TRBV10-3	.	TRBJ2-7	CSISERDRDDEQYF	TGTTCCATCAGTGAGCGAGACCGGGACGACGAGCAGTACTTC
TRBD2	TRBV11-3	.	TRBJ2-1	CASRLELTSGNHDEQFF	TGTGCCAGTAGGTTAGAGTTGACTAGCGGGAACCACGATGAGCAGTTCTTC
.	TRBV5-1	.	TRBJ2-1	CASSLNSNNKHFF	TGCGCCAGCAGCTTGAATAGCAACAATAAGCACTTCTTC
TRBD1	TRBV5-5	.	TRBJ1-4	CASSPRQGEDEKLFF	TGTGCCAGCAGCCCGAGACAGGGTGAGGATGAAAAACTGTTTTTT
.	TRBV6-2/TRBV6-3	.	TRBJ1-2	CASTQRGSVNYGYSF	TGTGCCAGCACCCAGCGAGGTTCGGTTAACTATGGCTACAGCTTC
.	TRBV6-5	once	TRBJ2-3	CASKTMERKGDTQYF	TGTGCCAGCAAGACAATGGAGCGGAAGGGAGATACGCAGTATTTT
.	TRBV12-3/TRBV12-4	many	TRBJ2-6	CASSRQGQRNSGANVLTF	TGTGCCAGCAGTCGCCAAGGACAGAGAAATTCTGGGGCCAACGTCCTGACTTTC
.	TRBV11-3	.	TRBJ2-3	CASSFLSLSDPQYF	TGTGCCAGCAGCTTCTTGAGTCTCTCAGATCCGCAGTATTTT
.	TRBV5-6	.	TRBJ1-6	CANSPPEANLNSPLHF	TGTGCCAACAGCCCGCCGGAGGCAAACCTTAATTCACCCCTCCACTTT
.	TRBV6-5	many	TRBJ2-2	CASKFHRDTGELFF	TGTGCCAGCAAATTCCACAGGGACACCGGGGAGCTGTTTTTT
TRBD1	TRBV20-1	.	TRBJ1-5	CIGQEGNQPHHF	TGCATCGGACAGGAGGGAAATCAGCCCCATCATTTT
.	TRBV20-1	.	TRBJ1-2	CSARVQGEYGYSF	TGTAGTGCTAGAGTTCAGGGAGAATATGGCTACAGCTTC
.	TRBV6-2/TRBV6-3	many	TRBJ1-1	CASSFRATEAFF	TGTGCCAGCAGTTTCCGGGCCACTGAAGCTTTCTTT
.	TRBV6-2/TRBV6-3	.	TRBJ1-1	CASSHGRAGTEAFF	TGTGCCAGCAGCCATGGCCGGGCCGGCACTGAAGCTTTCTTT
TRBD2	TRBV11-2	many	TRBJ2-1	CASSLDPSGGIEQFF	TGTGCCAGCAGCTTAGATCCCAGCGGGGGGATTGAGCAGTTCTTC
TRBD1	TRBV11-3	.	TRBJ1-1	CATRGGKDTEAFF	TGTGCCACCAGGGGGGGTAAAGACACTGAAGCTTTCTTT
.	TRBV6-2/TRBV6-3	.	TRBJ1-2	CASSYHTPQDGSSYGYIF	TGTGCCAGTAGTTACCACACTCCCCAGGACGGAAGTTCCTATGGCTACATCTTC
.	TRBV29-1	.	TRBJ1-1	CNVGPDGTGFEPFF	TGCAACGTTGGTCCCGATGGGACTGGGTTTGAACCTTTCTTT
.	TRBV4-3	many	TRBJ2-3	CASSPGTTQYF	TGCGCCAGCAGTCCCGGGACCACGCAGTATTTT
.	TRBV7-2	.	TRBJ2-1	CASSLWTWLFVWQFF	TGTGCCAGCAGCTTATGGACATGGCTTTTCGTTTGGCAGTTCTTC
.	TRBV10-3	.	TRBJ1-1	CAINGAKGEGRNTEAFF	TGTGCCATCAATGGTGCTAAGGGTGAGGGACGGAACACTGAAGCTTTCTTT